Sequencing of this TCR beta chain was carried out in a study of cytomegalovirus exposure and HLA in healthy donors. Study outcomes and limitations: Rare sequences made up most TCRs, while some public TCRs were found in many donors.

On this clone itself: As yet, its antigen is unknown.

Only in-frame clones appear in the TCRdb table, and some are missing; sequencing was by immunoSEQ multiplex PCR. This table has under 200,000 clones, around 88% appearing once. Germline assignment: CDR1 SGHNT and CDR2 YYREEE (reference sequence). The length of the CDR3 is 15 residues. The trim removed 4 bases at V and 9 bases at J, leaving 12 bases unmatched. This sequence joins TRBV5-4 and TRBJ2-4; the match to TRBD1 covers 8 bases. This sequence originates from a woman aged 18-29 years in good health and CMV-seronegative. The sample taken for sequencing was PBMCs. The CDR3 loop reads CASSGYRGSEGIQYF. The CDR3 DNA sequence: TGTGCCAGCAGCGGTTACAGGGGGAGTGAAGGCATTCAGTACTTC. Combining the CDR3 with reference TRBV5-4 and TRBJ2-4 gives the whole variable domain ETGVTQSPTHLIKTRGQQVTLRCSSQSGHNTVSWYQQALGQGPQFIFQYYREEENGRGNFPPRFSGLQFPNYSSELNVNALELDDSALYLCASSGYRGSEGIQYFGAGTRLSVL.